Listed below are T cell receptor beta chains from one sample, sequenced in a study of memory CD4+ T cells and cytomegalovirus serostatus. Here immunoSEQ multiplex PCR was the method, and the copy in TCRdb shows in-frame clones only, minus some. This sample yields about 53,000 clones, of which approximately 78% are seen a single time; 0.77% belongs to the top ten. Source material: memory CD4+ T cells from blood. The receptors derive from an adult in good health and CMV-seronegative. Each CDR3 is given with its conserved first and last residue. Fields, in order: CDR3 DNA, CDR3 protein, V gene, CDR3 length, clone size, D gene, J gene. A D gene is named only where the DNA matches it firmly. Not every row has a clone size; where given, it reads once, few, many or a size class.

DNA: TGTGCCGGGTCTAGCGGGGGGTATGGAGATACGCAGTATTTT
CDR3: CAGSSGGYGDTQYF
V: TRBV19
length: 14
size: -
D: TRBD2
J: TRBJ2-3

DNA: TGTGCCAGCAGCACTGGGAACTATGGCTACACCTTC
CDR3: CASSTGNYGYTF
V: TRBV6-1
length: 12
size: -
D: -
J: TRBJ1-2

DNA: TGCGCCAGCAGCTTGGCCGAGGGGGGCGCGAGTTATGGCTACACCTTC
CDR3: CASSLAEGGASYGYTF
V: TRBV5-1
length: 16
size: -
D: -
J: TRBJ1-2

DNA: TGTGCCATCAGTGAGATCGTCGCCGTCAAGGATACGCAGTATTTT
CDR3: CAISEIVAVKDTQYF
V: TRBV10-3
length: 15
size: -
D: -
J: TRBJ2-3

DNA: TGTGCCAGCAGCTTGGACAGGAGAGGCGCTTTCTTT
CDR3: CASSLDRRGAFF
V: TRBV13
length: 12
size: -
D: TRBD1
J: TRBJ1-1

DNA: TGTGCCAGCACCTTAGCGGTGATGAACACCGGGGAGCTGTTTTTT
CDR3: CASTLAVMNTGELFF
V: TRBV28
length: 15
size: -
D: -
J: TRBJ2-2

DNA: TGCAGCGGATCAGGGGGGTACAATGAGCAGTTCTTC
CDR3: CSGSGGYNEQFF
V: TRBV29-1
length: 12
size: -
D: -
J: TRBJ2-1

DNA: TGCAGCGTTGCGGCAGGATTTGTTGATACGCAGTATTTT
CDR3: CSVAAGFVDTQYF
V: TRBV29-1
length: 13
size: few
D: -
J: TRBJ2-3

DNA: TGTGCCAGCAGCCCCGGGGCAGGGTCTCGGGAATGGACCCAGTACTTC
CDR3: CASSPGAGSREWTQYF
V: TRBV7-2
length: 16
size: -
D: -
J: TRBJ2-5

DNA: TGTGCCAGCAGCGTAGAAGGATGGACAGGGGTCGACTCTGGGGCCAACGTCCTGACTTTC
CDR3: CASSVEGWTGVDSGANVLTF
V: TRBV13
length: 20
size: -
D: TRBD1
J: TRBJ2-6

DNA: TGTGCCAGCAGCCCCAGGCCGACCCGACCTGAGCAGTACTTC
CDR3: CASSPRPTRPEQYF
V: TRBV7-2
length: 14
size: -
D: -
J: TRBJ2-5

DNA: TGTGCCAGCAGCTTTGGGGACAGCTATGGCTACACCTTC
CDR3: CASSFGDSYGYTF
V: TRBV7-9
length: 13
size: -
D: TRBD1
J: TRBJ1-2

DNA: TGTGCCAGCAGCTCATACAGGGGTATGAGGTATGGCTACACCTTC
CDR3: CASSSYRGMRYGYTF
V: TRBV11-2
length: 15
size: -
D: TRBD1
J: TRBJ1-2

DNA: TGTGCCAGCAGCAAGACTTTCAGCACAGATACGCAGTATTTT
CDR3: CASSKTFSTDTQYF
V: TRBV9
length: 14
size: few
D: -
J: TRBJ2-3

DNA: TGTGCCAGCAGTCAACTAGCGGGGGGGCTGGGTGAGCAGTTCTTC
CDR3: CASSQLAGGLGEQFF
V: TRBV6-1
length: 15
size: -
D: TRBD2
J: TRBJ2-1

DNA: TGTGCCAGCAGCTCTACGACAGGGTGGCTCGGGCAGTACTTC
CDR3: CASSSTTGWLGQYF
V: TRBV7-9
length: 14
size: -
D: TRBD1
J: TRBJ2-7

DNA: TGTGCCAGCAGCTTGGGGCTTAACACCGGGGAGCTGTTTTTT
CDR3: CASSLGLNTGELFF
V: TRBV5-4
length: 14
size: -
D: -
J: TRBJ2-2

DNA: TGTGCCAGTAGTGCCCCGACAGGATACTATGGCTACACCTTC
CDR3: CASSAPTGYYGYTF
V: TRBV19
length: 14
size: -
D: -
J: TRBJ1-2

DNA: TGCGCCAGCAGCTTGGCTGTAGCCGGCTTCAATGAGCAGTTCTTC
CDR3: CASSLAVAGFNEQFF
V: TRBV5-1
length: 15
size: -
D: -
J: TRBJ2-1

DNA: TGTGCCAGCAGCTTAGCGACAGGCGGGGAAAAACTGTTTTTT
CDR3: CASSLATGGEKLFF
V: TRBV11-2
length: 14
size: -
D: -
J: TRBJ1-4

DNA: TGTGCCAGCTCAAAGAGGGCAGGCCAGAACACAGATACGCAGTATTTT
CDR3: CASSKRAGQNTDTQYF
V: TRBV27
length: 16
size: -
D: -
J: TRBJ2-3

DNA: TGTGCCAGCAGTACCGGGACGGCTCCCTATAATTCACCCCTCCACTTT
CDR3: CASSTGTAPYNSPLHF
V: TRBV6-6
length: 16
size: -
D: -
J: TRBJ1-6

DNA: TGTGCCAGCAGCCCCTGGACTAGCCAGACCTACGAGCAGTACTTC
CDR3: CASSPWTSQTYEQYF
V: TRBV5-5
length: 15
size: -
D: TRBD2
J: TRBJ2-7

DNA: TGCAGCGGGGGCGGGTGGGACACCGGGGAGCTGTTTTTT
CDR3: CSGGGWDTGELFF
V: TRBV29-1
length: 13
size: -
D: -
J: TRBJ2-2

DNA: TGTGCCAGCAGCGGTAGCGGGGGACCCCAAGAGACCCAGTACTTC
CDR3: CASSGSGGPQETQYF
V: TRBV7-2
length: 15
size: -
D: TRBD2
J: TRBJ2-5

DNA: TGTGCCAGCAGATCCATCCTCGGACAGGGGGGATTTCTTACTGAAAAACTGTTTTTT
CDR3: CASRSILGQGGFLTEKLFF
V: TRBV28
length: 19
size: -
D: TRBD1
J: TRBJ1-4

DNA: TGTGCCAGCAGTGACGCGGGCTCTGGGGCCAACGTCCTGACTTTC
CDR3: CASSDAGSGANVLTF
V: TRBV2
length: 15
size: -
D: -
J: TRBJ2-6

DNA: TGTGCCAGCAGCTTAGGAGCTAGCGGCTACAATGAGCAGTTCTTC
CDR3: CASSLGASGYNEQFF
V: TRBV7-8
length: 15
size: -
D: TRBD2
J: TRBJ2-1

DNA: TGTGCCAGCAGCGTAGACGAGGGGGTGGGCAATCAGCCCCAGCATTTT
CDR3: CASSVDEGVGNQPQHF
V: TRBV9
length: 16
size: -
D: -
J: TRBJ1-5

DNA: TGCGCCAGCAGGTCTCGGGGGGACCAAGAGACCCAGTACTTC
CDR3: CASRSRGDQETQYF
V: TRBV5-1
length: 14
size: few
D: TRBD2
J: TRBJ2-5

DNA: TGTGCCAGTAGTATTCCCTCGATTGGGAACACCGGGGAGCTGTTTTTT
CDR3: CASSIPSIGNTGELFF
V: TRBV19
length: 16
size: -
D: -
J: TRBJ2-2

DNA: TGCGCCAGCAGCCCCCCCGGAAGGGAGAACACCGGGGAGCTGTTTTTT
CDR3: CASSPPGRENTGELFF
V: TRBV5-1
length: 16
size: -
D: -
J: TRBJ2-2